The 15 T cell receptor beta chains below all came from one sample that was sequenced in a study of human T cells and chemical hapten exposure. Each CDR3 protein is one row after TCRdb ran MiXCR on the RACE reads. The sample lists 65,000 to 95,000 distinct CDR3 sequences; 6.6% were seen once. The time point was: patch test 2, 6 weeks after DPC sensitization. Treatment reported: therapeutic diphenylcyclopropenone sensitization with weekly scalp DPC. The source material was whole blood, sampled in connection with sensitization to the hapten diphenylcyclopropenone (DPC). These receptors all come from a woman in her 30s with alopecia areata. Some clones in this sample may be carry-over from other donors' samples.

This clonotype came up a few times. The chain links TRBV13 to TRBJ1-1; TRBD1 might be the D (6 bases). Deletions cut 8 bases from V and 7 bases from J, with 20 bases between. Per the germline V gene, CDR1 is PRHDT and CDR2 is FYEKMQ (reference sequence). The CDR3 is 14 residues long. In DNA, the CDR3 is TGTGCCAGCGTCTCAGCGGGGGGGCGGGATGAAGCTTTCTTT. The encoded protein is CASVSAGGRDEAFF.

This clonotype was found many times. This chain links TRBV6-5 with TRBJ1-5; no firm D call. V dropped 6 bases and J dropped 2 bases, with 8 bases sitting between them. From germline, CDR1 is MNHEY and CDR2 SVGAGI. The CDR3 length is 13 residues. The CDR3 here is CASSRTGNQPQHF. In DNA, the CDR3 is TGTGCCAGCAGCCGTACGGGCAATCAGCCCCAGCATTTT.

This clonotype has a count of ten or more. The chain uses TRBV19 and TRBJ1-2, with TRBD1 identical over 8 bases. The CDR3 totals 15 residues. Germline V gene sequence: CDR1 LNHDA, CDR2 SQIVND (reference sequence). With V trimmed by 8 bases and J by 5 bases, 13 bases remained unmatched. The CDR3 region has the DNA TGTGCCAGTGCCGGGACAGGTTCCACCGTTTATGGCTACACCTTC. The encoded protein is CASAGTGSTVYGYTF.

At least ten counts were recorded for this clonotype. V gene TRBV5-1 combines with J gene TRBJ2-1; the match to TRBD1 covers 9 bases. V trimming: 1 base; J trimming: 7 bases; junction bases outside the gene matches: 3. In germline, CDR1 is SGHRS, CDR2 YFSETQ. The CDR3 runs 14 residues. The CDR3 nucleotides are TGCGCCAGCAGCTTGAGGACAGGGGAGAATGAGCAGTTCTTC. Protein product: CASSLRTGENEQFF.

The table lists this clonotype with a count of one. One junction end disagrees with the germline gene, perhaps due to a read error. This rearrangement joins TRBV11-2 to TRBJ2-3, with D possibly being TRBD1 (6 bases). The V gene's germline CDR1 is SGHAT and CDR2 FQNNGV. This CDR3 spans 16 amino acids. CDR3 DNA: TGTGCCAGCAGCCGCCCCGGCATCAGGGGCACAGATACGCGGTATTTT. It codes for CASSRPGIRGTDTRYF.

This clonotype was seen many times. The chain carries TRBV5-1 and TRBJ1-1; a weak D match, TRBD1 (5 bases). This CDR3 spans 13 amino acids. V was pared by 2 bases and J by 4 bases, with 9 bases between. Germline V gene lookup returns CDR1 SGHRS and CDR2 YFSETQ. CDR3 protein: CASSLGARTEAFF. The CDR3 nucleotides are TGCGCCAGCAGCTTAGGGGCGCGCACTGAAGCTTTCTTT. Complete variable domain (other parts from reference TRBV5-1 and TRBJ1-1): KAGVTQTPRYLIKTRGQQVTLSCSPISGHRSVSWYQQTPGQGLQFLFEYFSETQRNKGNFPGRFSGRQFSNSRSEMNVSTLELGDSALYLCASSLGARTEAFFGQGTRLTVV.

The DNA of the CDR3 is TGTGCCAGCAGCCTAGGTCTCGGCACTGAAGCTTTCTTT. Amino acid sequence: CASSLGLGTEAFF. The J gene is TRBJ1-1, the V gene TRBV7-9; unclear D gene. V was cut by 5 bases and J by 4 bases, with 11 bases left in between. The CDR3 covers 13 residues. CDR1 is SEHNR and CDR2 is FQNEAQ in the germline V gene (reference sequence).

This clonotype was seen at least ten times. This chain uses TRBV5-4 with TRBJ2-7; no clear D. The CDR3 covers 14 residues. V was shortened by 4 bases and J by 0 bases, with 11 bases between the two germline ends. CDR1 is SGHNT and CDR2 is YYREEE in the germline V gene (reference sequence). The CDR3 region is CASSPITRSYEQYF. The CDR3 DNA reads as TGTGCCAGCAGCCCTATCACCCGCTCCTACGAGCAGTACTTC.

The rearrangement links TRBV20-1 to TRBJ1-6; possible D gene TRBD1, 5 bases. The germline CDR1 and CDR2 sequences are DFQATT and SNEGSKA (reference sequence). CDR3 length equals 17 residues. CDR3 coding DNA: TGCTGTCCTAGCATAGGGGACGGAAGCTCCTATAATTCACCCCTCCACTTT. This translates into CCPSIGDGSSYNSPLHF.

The rearrangement uses TRBV7-9 and TRBJ1-2; 7 nucleotides agree with TRBD1. The CDR3 extends over 16 amino acids. V was clipped by 6 bases and J by 1 base; unmatched bases: 11. Germline V gives CDR1 SEHNR, CDR2 FQNEAQ (reference sequence). Written as DNA, the CDR3 is TGTGCCAGCAGGAACGGAGGGGGCGGGGATAACTATGGCTACACCTTC. Encoded protein: CASRNGGGGDNYGYTF.

Only a few counts were recorded for this clonotype. The V call is TRBV12-3 or TRBV12-4, the J call TRBJ1-1; tentative D call: TRBD1 (6 bases). The CDR3 has 15 residues. V gave up 7 bases and J gave up 0 bases, with 15 bases separating them. The CDR3 DNA sequence: TGTGCCAGCACCAAAGGGGGAAGTGTGAACACTGAAGCTTTCTTT. Its translation is CASTKGGSVNTEAFF.

This clonotype has ten or more counts. The chain is built from TRBV5-4 and TRBJ1-2; 9 positions match TRBD1. The V and J ends lost 4 bases and 4 bases, in that order; junction bases with no gene match: 8. The CDR3 spans 15 residues. Germline CDR1 reads SGHNT; CDR2 reads YYREEE (reference sequence). CDR3 protein: CASSVPGQGTYGYTF. The CDR3 DNA reads as TGTGCCAGCAGCGTACCGGGACAGGGCACCTATGGCTACACCTTC.

The chain links TRBV15 to TRBJ1-4; D gene unclear. Between the trimmed V and J ends, which lost 5 bases and 8 bases, there was a span of 9 bases. This CDR3 is built from 12 residues. Per the germline V gene, CDR1 is LNHNV and CDR2 is YYDKDF (reference sequence). CDR3 bases: TGTGCCACCAGCTCTATGGTAGAAAAACTGTTTTTT. Its translation is CATSSMVEKLFF.

This clonotype was observed many times. The J gene is TRBJ2-3, the V gene TRBV11-2; D tentatively reads TRBD1 or TRBD2 (5 bases each). There are 14 residues in the CDR3. Germline V gene lookup returns CDR1 SGHAT and CDR2 FQNNGV. V was clipped by 6 bases and J by 6 bases, with 16 bases between them. DNA of the CDR3: TGTGCCAGCAGTCGTACTAGGGGTAGTGATACGCAGTATTTT. It encodes CASSRTRGSDTQYF. Using reference TRBV11-2 and TRBJ2-3 for the parts outside the CDR3, the full variable domain is EAGVAQSPRYKIIEKRQSVAFWCNPISGHATLYWYQQILGQGPKLLIQFQNNGVVDDSQLPKDRFSAERLKGVDSTLKIQPAKLEDSAVYLCASSRTRGSDTQYFGPGTRLTVL.

This clonotype was counted many times. The rearrangement links TRBV20-1 to TRBJ2-3, with TRBD2 matching 10 bases. V shed 7 bases and J 5 bases; nucleotides not matched to a gene: 15. CDR1 is DFQATT, CDR2 SNEGSKA, per germline (reference sequence). The CDR3 is 16 residues long. This chain's CDR3 is CSVPLGSGGAGDTQYF. The CDR3 bases are TGCAGTGTACCGCTGGGAAGCGGGGGGGCTGGAGATACGCAGTATTTT.